This record covers a single TCR beta chain. In the authors' methods: Amplifying reference gene primers gave estimates of nucleated cell counts. The repertoire was sequenced with immunoSEQ multiplex PCR; TCRdb's copy has only in-frame clones and lacks some. Clone size and V and J calls were adopted from that table, with D and trimming inferred from the DNA. The sample shows fewer than 300,000 clones, 70% to 85% of them seen only once. The sample belongs to a study of blood T cell repertoires in COVID-19. Study background: The cDNA or gDNA used as material had been derived from T cells, B-cell-depleted T cells, or PBMCs.

This sequence was found in a woman aged 80 or over with acute or convalescent COVID-19. The sequencing input was peripheral blood.

CDR3 sequence (DNA): TGCAGTGCTAGTCGACCGGGACAGGGTTATGGCTACACCTTC. This translates into CSASRPGQGYGYTF. The chain links TRBV20-1 to TRBJ1-2; TRBD1 matches at 9 bases. J was trimmed by 5 bases and V by 3 bases; bases with no gene match: 7. Germline CDR1 DFQATT, CDR2 SNEGSKA (reference sequence). The CDR3 contains 14 residues.